The next 11 T cell receptor beta chains were all read from a single sample in a study of cytomegalovirus exposure and HLA in healthy donors. PCR was performed using 60 Vbeta and 13 Jbeta primers. Here immunoSEQ multiplex PCR was the method, and the copy in TCRdb shows in-frame clones only, minus some. The sample lists approximately 170,000 clones; around three quarters were seen once. Sequencing input: PBMCs. The source is a young woman in good health and CMV-seropositive.

This chain joins TRBV9 and TRBJ2-3; D perhaps matches TRBD1 (7 bases). This CDR3 is built from 14 residues. Germline-derived CDR1 and CDR2 are SGDLS and YYNGEE. Trimming shortened V by 8 bases and J by 0 bases, and 13 bases separated the two germline ends. This CDR3 reads CASQGGLSTDTQYF. In nucleotides, the CDR3 is TGTGCCAGTCAGGGGGGACTTAGCACAGATACGCAGTATTTT. Looking up the rest from reference TRBV9 and TRBJ2-3 gives the full variable domain: DSGVTQTPKHLITATGQRVTLRCSPRSGDLSVYWYQQSLDQGLQFLIQYYNGEERAKGNILERFSAQQFPDLHSELNLSSLELGDSALYFCASQGGLSTDTQYFGPGTRLTVL.

The count of this clone is one. The gene calls are TRBV7-9 and TRBJ2-7, with D maybe TRBD1 (5 bases). The V gene's germline CDR1 is SEHNR and CDR2 FQNEAQ (reference sequence). The CDR3 loop spans 13 amino acids. Trimming shortened V by 3 bases and J by 3 bases, and 9 bases separated the two germline ends. The CDR3 loop is CASSFKGVYEQYF. DNA for the CDR3: TGTGCCAGCAGCTTCAAAGGGGTCTACGAGCAGTACTTC.

The CDR3 region is CASSFDRDEQYF. DNA for the CDR3: TGTGCCAGCAGCTTCGACAGGGACGAGCAGTACTTC. J is TRBJ2-7 and V is TRBV5-4; 7 bases match TRBD1. The CDR3 is made up of 12 amino acids. The V gene end was trimmed by 2 bases and the J gene end by 5 bases; junction bases not matched to a gene: 1. Germline lookup yields CDR1 SGHNT and CDR2 YYREEE (reference sequence).

This chain connects TRBV5-1 to TRBJ2-5; 9 positions match TRBD1. The length of the CDR3 is 16 residues. V was pared by 4 bases and J by 5 bases, with 12 bases of the junction left unmatched. Germline assignment: CDR1 SGHRS and CDR2 YFSETQ. Here the CDR3 reads CASSTGQGSEWETQYF. The CDR3 DNA is TGCGCCAGCAGCACCGGACAGGGGAGTGAGTGGGAGACCCAGTACTTC.

The chain has TRBV10-3 and TRBJ1-4; D remains ambiguous. The CDR3 has 16 amino acids. Germline V lookup: CDR1 ENHRY, CDR2 SYGVKD. V was pared by 6 bases and J by 0 bases, with 14 bases between. The CDR3 sequence: CAISRSFPATNEKLFF. The CDR3 nucleotides read TGTGCCATCAGCCGGTCCTTCCCTGCAACTAATGAAAAACTGTTTTTT.

The rearrangement uses TRBV7-2 and TRBJ1-5, with D uncertain. The germline V and J ends were trimmed by 1 base and 0 bases, with 7 bases remaining between them. Germline CDR1 and CDR2: SGHTA and FQGNSA. This CDR3 is 15 amino acids long. The CDR3 region is CASSLERSSNQPQHF. The DNA of the CDR3 is TGTGCCAGCAGCTTAGAGCGCAGTAGCAATCAGCCCCAGCATTTT.

The J gene is TRBJ1-2, the V gene TRBV29-1; 8 nucleotides line up with TRBD1. Losses at the gene ends were 5 bases for V and 7 bases for J; bases not matched to a gene: 6. The CDR3 runs 12 residues. Per the germline V gene, CDR1 is SQVTM and CDR2 is ANQGSEA. In DNA form, the CDR3 reads TGCAGCGTTCTAGGACAGGGTGGTGGCTACACCTTC. Translation gives CSVLGQGGGYTF.

This chain joins TRBV4-3 and TRBJ1-5; D gene uncertain. The CDR3 has 15 residues. CDR1 and CDR2 from the germline V gene are LGHNA and YSLEER. V gave up 2 bases and J gave up 7 bases, with 15 bases separating them. The CDR3 region has the DNA TGCGCCAGCAGCCAATCCCCCGCAGGCGGGCAGCCCCAGCATTTT. It codes for CASSQSPAGGQPQHF.

The chain is built from TRBV13 and TRBJ2-2, with a tentative D call TRBD2 (5 bases). CDR1 and CDR2 from the germline V gene are PRHDT and FYEKMQ (reference sequence). The V end lost 5 bases, the J end lost 1 base, and 11 bases lay between the germline ends. The CDR3 is 15 residues long. The CDR3, as DNA: TGTGCCAGCAGCAGCGACGGAGGGAACACCGGGGAGCTGTTTTTT. Translation: CASSSDGGNTGELFF.

The chain uses TRBV6-1 and TRBJ1-2; perhaps TRBD1 as D (5 bases). This CDR3 contains 11 residues. Germline V gene sequence: CDR1 MNHNS, CDR2 SASEGT. V gave up 10 bases and J gave up 3 bases, with 9 bases separating them. DNA for the CDR3: TGTGCCATACAGGAGTACTATGGCTACACCTTC. It is translated as CAIQEYYGYTF.

This clone was counted a single time. For the CDR3, the DNA is TGCGCCAGCAGCTTGGAGAGTTGGGGCCCGGGACAGGCTGCAGATACGCAGTATTTT. Translation: CASSLESWGPGQAADTQYF. V usage is TRBV5-1 and J usage is TRBJ2-3, with 8 bases fitting TRBD1. V lost 0 bases and J lost 4; bases outside the gene matches: 16. This CDR3 is built from 19 residues. CDR1 is SGHRS and CDR2 is YFSETQ in the germline V gene. Full variable domain (rest looked up from reference TRBV5-1 and TRBJ2-3): KAGVTQTPRYLIKTRGQQVTLSCSPISGHRSVSWYQQTPGQGLQFLFEYFSETQRNKGNFPGRFSGRQFSNSRSEMNVSTLELGDSALYLCASSLESWGPGQAADTQYFGPGTRLTVL.